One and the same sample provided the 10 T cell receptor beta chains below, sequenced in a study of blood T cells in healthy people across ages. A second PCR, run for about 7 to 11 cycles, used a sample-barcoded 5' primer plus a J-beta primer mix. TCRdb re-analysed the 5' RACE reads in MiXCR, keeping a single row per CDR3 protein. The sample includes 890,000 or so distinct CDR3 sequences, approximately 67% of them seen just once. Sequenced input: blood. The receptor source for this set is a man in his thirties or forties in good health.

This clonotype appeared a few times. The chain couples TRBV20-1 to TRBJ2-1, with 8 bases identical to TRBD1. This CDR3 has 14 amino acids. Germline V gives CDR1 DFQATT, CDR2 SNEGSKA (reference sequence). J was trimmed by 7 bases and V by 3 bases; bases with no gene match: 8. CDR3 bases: TGCAGTGCTAGGAGTGCCAGGGGGCAAAATGAGCAGTTCTTC. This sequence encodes CSARSARGQNEQFF.

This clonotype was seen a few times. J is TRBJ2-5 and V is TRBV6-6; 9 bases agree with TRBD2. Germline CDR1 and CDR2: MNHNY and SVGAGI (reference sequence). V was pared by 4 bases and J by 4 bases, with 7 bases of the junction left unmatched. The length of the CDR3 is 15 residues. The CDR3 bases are TGTGCCAGCAGTTTAGCGGGGGAGGGAGGAGAGACCCAGTACTTC. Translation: CASSLAGEGGETQYF.

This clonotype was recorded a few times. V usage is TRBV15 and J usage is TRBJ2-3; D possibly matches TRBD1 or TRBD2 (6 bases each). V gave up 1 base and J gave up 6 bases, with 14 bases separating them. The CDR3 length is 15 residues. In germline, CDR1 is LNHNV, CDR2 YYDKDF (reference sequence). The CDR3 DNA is TGTGCCACCAGCAGAGTTCCGGGGGCAAGCGATACGCAGTATTTT. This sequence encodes CATSRVPGASDTQYF.

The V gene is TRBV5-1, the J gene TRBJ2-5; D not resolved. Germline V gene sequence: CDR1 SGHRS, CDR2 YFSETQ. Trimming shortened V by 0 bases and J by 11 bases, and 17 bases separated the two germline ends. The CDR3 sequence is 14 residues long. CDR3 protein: CASSLVVPEDEQYF. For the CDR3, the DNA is TGCGCCAGCAGCTTGGTAGTACCTGAGGATGAGCAGTACTTC.

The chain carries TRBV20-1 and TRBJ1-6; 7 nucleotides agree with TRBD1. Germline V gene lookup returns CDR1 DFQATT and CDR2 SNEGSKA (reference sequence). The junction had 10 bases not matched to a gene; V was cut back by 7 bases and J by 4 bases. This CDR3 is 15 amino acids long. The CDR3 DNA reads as TGCAGTGTTCCCCCCTCAGGGGGGTATAATTCACCCCTCCACTTT. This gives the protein CSVPPSGGYNSPLHF.

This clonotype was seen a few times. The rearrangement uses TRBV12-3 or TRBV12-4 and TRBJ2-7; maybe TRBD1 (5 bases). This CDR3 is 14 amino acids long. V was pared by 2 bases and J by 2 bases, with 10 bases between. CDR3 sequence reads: CASSLLQGTYEQYF. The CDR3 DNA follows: TGTGCCAGCAGTTTACTTCAGGGAACCTACGAGCAGTACTTC.

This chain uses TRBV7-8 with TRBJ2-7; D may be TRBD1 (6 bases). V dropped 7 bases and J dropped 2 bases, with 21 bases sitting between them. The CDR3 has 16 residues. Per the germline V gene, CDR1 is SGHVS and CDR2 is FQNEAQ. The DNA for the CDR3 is TGTGCCAGCATGGCCGGGGCCGGTACAGGGACCTACGAGCAGTACTTC. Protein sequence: CASMAGAGTGTYEQYF.

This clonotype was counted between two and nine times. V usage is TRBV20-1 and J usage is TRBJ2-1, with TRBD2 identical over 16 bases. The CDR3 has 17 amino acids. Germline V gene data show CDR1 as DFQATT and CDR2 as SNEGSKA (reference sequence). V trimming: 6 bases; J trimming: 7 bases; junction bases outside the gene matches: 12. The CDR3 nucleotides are TGCAGTGCCGAGCCGGGACTAGCGGGGGGGCCAGGGAATGAGCAGTTCTTC. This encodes CSAEPGLAGGPGNEQFF.

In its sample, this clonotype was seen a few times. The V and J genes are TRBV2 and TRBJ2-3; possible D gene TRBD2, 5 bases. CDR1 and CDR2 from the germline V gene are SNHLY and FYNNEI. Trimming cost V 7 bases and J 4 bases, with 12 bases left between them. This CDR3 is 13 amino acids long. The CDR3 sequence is CASNPGSADTQYF. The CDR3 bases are TGTGCCAGCAATCCTGGGAGCGCAGATACGCAGTATTTT. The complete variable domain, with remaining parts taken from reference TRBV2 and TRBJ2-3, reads EPEVTQTPSHQVTQMGQEVILRCVPISNHLYFYWYRQILGQKVEFLVSFYNNEISEKSEIFDDQFSVERPDGSNFTLKIRSTKLEDSAMYFCASNPGSADTQYFGPGTRLTVL.

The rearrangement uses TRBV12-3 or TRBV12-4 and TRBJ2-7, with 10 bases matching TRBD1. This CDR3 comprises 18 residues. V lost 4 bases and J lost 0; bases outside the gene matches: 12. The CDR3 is CASSSNFYRDRGSYEQYF. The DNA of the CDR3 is TGTGCCAGCAGTTCCAACTTTTACCGGGACAGGGGCTCCTACGAGCAGTACTTC.